This T cell receptor beta chain was retrieved from a study of blood T cell repertoires in COVID-19. Looking at the study overall: Samples representing acute and convalescent COVID-19 were sourced from the United States, Italy and Spain. Sample material is recorded as cDNA or gDNA derived from T cells, B-cell-depleted T cells, or PBMCs.

Unmatched junction bases numbered 13, after V lost 3 bases and J lost 5 bases. Germline CDR1 SGDLS, CDR2 YYNGEE. CDR3 length: 16 residues. This clone was detected a few times. As handled by the study authors: Researchers report that nucleated cell counts were estimated from reference gene primer amplification. Only in-frame clones appear in the TCRdb table, and some are missing; sequencing was by immunoSEQ multiplex PCR. That table supplies the V and J calls and clone size; D and trimming were determined from the DNA. Among 120,000 or so clones listed, around 68% were seen once. Sequenced input: peripheral blood. The clonotype originates from a woman aged 55-75 years with acute or convalescent COVID-19. This chain joins TRBV9 and TRBJ1-1; TRBD1 matches 7 bases. The CDR3 sequence is CASSEEGTARRTEAFF. As DNA, the CDR3 is TGTGCCAGCAGCGAAGAGGGGACAGCGAGGAGGACTGAAGCTTTCTTT.